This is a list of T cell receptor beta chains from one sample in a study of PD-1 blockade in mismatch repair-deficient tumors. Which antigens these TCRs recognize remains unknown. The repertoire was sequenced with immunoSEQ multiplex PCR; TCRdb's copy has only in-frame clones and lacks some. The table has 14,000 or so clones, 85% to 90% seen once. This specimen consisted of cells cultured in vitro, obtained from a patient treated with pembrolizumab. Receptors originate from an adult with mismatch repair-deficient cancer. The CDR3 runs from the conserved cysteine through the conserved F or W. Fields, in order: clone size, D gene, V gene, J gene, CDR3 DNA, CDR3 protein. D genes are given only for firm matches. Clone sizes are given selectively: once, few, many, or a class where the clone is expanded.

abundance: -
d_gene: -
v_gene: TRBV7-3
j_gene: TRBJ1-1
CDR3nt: TGTGCCAGCAGCTTAACGGGGGCCACTGAAGCTTTCTTT
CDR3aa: CASSLTGATEAFF

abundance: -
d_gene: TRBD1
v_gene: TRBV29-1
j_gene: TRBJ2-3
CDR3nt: TGCAGCGTTGAAGATCCAGGGGGCCTTGTACGGACGCAGTATTTT
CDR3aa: CSVEDPGGLVRTQYF

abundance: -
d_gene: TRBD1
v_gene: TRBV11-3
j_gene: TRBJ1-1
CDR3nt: TGTGCCAGCAGCTTTTCCGGGACAGGGGGCACTGAAGCTTTCTTT
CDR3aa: CASSFSGTGGTEAFF

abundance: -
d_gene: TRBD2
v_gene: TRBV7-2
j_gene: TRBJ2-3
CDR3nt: TGTGCCAGCAGCTTTCTAGCGGGACAGAGCACAGATACGCAGTATTTT
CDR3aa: CASSFLAGQSTDTQYF

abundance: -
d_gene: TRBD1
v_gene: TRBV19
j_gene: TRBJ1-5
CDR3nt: TGTGCCAGTAGTACGGATGGGACAGACTCCTACAATCAGCCCCAGCATTTT
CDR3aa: CASSTDGTDSYNQPQHF

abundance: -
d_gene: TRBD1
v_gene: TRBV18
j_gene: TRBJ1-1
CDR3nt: TGTGCCAGCTCACCACCACAGGGGGGGGGCTACACTGAAGCTTTCTTT
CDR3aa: CASSPPQGGGYTEAFF

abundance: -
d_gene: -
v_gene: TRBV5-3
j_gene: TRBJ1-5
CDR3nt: TGTGCCAGAAGCTTGAGTCGCAATCAGCCCCAGCATTTT
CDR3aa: CARSLSRNQPQHF

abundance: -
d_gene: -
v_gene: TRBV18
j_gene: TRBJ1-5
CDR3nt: TGTGCCAGCTCACCAGGGGAGGGCGCGTTGTATCAGCCCCAGCATTTT
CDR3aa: CASSPGEGALYQPQHF

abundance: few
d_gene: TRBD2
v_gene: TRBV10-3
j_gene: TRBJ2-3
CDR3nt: TGTGCCATCAGTGAGTCTGGGGGAGGGCCGATGGATACGCAGTATTTT
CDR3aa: CAISESGGGPMDTQYF

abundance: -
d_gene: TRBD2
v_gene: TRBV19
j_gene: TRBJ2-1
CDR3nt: TGTGCCAGTACCCCTGGTGCTAGCGGGGTCTACAATGAGCAGTTCTTC
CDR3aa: CASTPGASGVYNEQFF

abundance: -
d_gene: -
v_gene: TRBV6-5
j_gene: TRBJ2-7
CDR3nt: TGTGCCAGCAGATTCGAGGGAAGGAACGAGCAGTACTTC
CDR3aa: CASRFEGRNEQYF

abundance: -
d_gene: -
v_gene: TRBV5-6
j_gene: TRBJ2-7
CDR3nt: TGTGCCAGCAGCTGGGGTTTTGGCGCCAGACTCTACGAGCAGTACTTC
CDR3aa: CASSWGFGARLYEQYF

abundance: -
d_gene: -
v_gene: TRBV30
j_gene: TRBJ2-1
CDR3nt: TGTGCCTGGGTTTTCTCCTACAATGAGCAGTTCTTC
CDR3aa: CAWVFSYNEQFF

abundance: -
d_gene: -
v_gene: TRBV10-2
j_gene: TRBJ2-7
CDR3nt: TGCGCCAGCAGAGGCGACAGCTACGAGCAGTACTTC
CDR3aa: CASRGDSYEQYF

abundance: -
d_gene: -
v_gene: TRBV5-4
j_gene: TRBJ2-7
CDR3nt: TGTGCCAGCAGCTTGTGGACAAACCTACGCGAGCAGTACTTC
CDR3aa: CASSLWTNLREQYF

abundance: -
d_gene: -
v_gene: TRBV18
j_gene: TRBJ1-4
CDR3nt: TGTGCCAGCTCATCTCGCTCCGTACGCAATGAAAAACTGTTTTTT
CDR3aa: CASSSRSVRNEKLFF

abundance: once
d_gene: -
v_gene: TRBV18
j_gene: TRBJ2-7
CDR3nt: TGTGCCAGCTCACCAAGGACGGATTACGAGCAGTACTTC
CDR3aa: CASSPRTDYEQYF

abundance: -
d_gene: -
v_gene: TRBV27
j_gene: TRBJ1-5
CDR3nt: TGTGCCAGCAGTCCGATCTGGGGCAATCAGCCCCAGCATTTT
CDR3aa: CASSPIWGNQPQHF

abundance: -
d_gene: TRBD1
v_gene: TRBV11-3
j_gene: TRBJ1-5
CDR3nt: TGTGCCAGCCCCTGGGGACAGGGGAACCAGCCCCAGCATTTT
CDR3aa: CASPWGQGNQPQHF

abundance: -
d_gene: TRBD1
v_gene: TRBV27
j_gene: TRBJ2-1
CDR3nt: TGTGCCAGCAGTTTAAGGGACAGGGGTTACAATGAGCAGTTCTTC
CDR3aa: CASSLRDRGYNEQFF

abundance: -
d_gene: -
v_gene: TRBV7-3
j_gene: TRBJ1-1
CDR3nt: TGTGCCAGCAGCTTTGGAGGGCTGGGTGAAGCTTTCTTT
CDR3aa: CASSFGGLGEAFF

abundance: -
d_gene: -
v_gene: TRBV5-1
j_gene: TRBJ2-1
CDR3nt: TGCGCCAGCAGCTTGGATACAGGGTACAATGAGCAGTTCTTC
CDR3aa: CASSLDTGYNEQFF

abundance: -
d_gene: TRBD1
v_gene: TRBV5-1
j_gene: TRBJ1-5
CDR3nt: TGCGCCAGCAGCTTAGGGACAGGGGGTCAGCCCCAGCATTTT
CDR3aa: CASSLGTGGQPQHF

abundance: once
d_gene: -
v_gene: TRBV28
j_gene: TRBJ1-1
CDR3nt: TGTGCCAGCAGTTTATGGACGGACAACACTGAAGCTTTCTTT
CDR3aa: CASSLWTDNTEAFF

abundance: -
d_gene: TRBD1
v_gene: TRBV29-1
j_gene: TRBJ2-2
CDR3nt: TGCAGCGTTGCTGGGACAGGTGACACCGGGGAGCTGTTTTTT
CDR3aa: CSVAGTGDTGELFF

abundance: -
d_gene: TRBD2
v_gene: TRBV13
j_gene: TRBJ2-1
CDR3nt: TGTGCCAGCAGTCCGGGACTAGCGCCTCACAATGAGCAGTTCTTC
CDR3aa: CASSPGLAPHNEQFF

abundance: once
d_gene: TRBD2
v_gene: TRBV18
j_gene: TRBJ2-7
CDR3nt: TGTGCCAGCTCACAAGGACTAGCGGATGGGGGCGAGCAGTACTTC
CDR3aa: CASSQGLADGGEQYF